This TCR beta chain originates from a study of Ad26.COV2.S vaccination and SARS-CoV-2 variants. Treatment noted: some 20 received Ad26.COV2.S at low or high dose, single or two shots; 5 received placebo; per-sample allocation not given. The study sampled participants on day 63 after the first vaccine or placebo injection. Germline values: CDR1 SGHRS, CDR2 YFSETQ. The CDR3 contains 15 residues. Trimming stripped 2 bases from V and 5 bases from J, with 11 bases between. Profiled with immunoSEQ multiplex PCR; TCRdb holds only in-frame clones, not every one. The sample carries 400,000 to 450,000 clones, 75% to 95% recorded once.

The receptor was derived from a person aged 18-60 years who received the Ad26.COV2.S COVID-19 vaccine or a placebo. V and J are TRBV5-1 and TRBJ1-6; no reliable D call. Sample: peripheral blood, taken in a trial of Ad26.COV2.S vaccine versus placebo. CDR3 DNA sequence: TGCGCCAGCAGCTTACAGCTGGGGAATAATTCACCCCTCCACTTT. It is translated as CASSLQLGNNSPLHF.